These 23 T cell receptor beta chains came from one sample sequenced in a study of shared clonotypes between healthy human individuals. Libraries were prepared by immunoSEQ multiplex PCR; TCRdb keeps only in-frame clonotypes and omits some of them. The sample consists of some 980,000 clones, around three quarters of them appearing once. Material for sequencing was memory CD4+ T cells sorted from blood. As to subset: CD45RA-negative fraction. Every receptor here comes from a man in his late teens or twenties in good health.

The chain couples TRBV28 to TRBJ1-5, with 7 positions matching TRBD1. Germline CDR1 MDHEN, CDR2 SYDVKM. With 4 bases clipped from V and 5 bases from J, the junction kept 14 bases outside the gene matches. CDR3 length equals 17 residues. The CDR3 loop reads CASSSVGQQNHYQPQHF. CDR3 in DNA: TGTGCCAGCAGTTCAGTGGGACAGCAGAATCATTATCAGCCCCAGCATTTT. Full variable domain (missing parts from reference TRBV28 and TRBJ1-5): DVKVTQSSRYLVKRTGEKVFLECVQDMDHENMFWYRQDPGLGLRLIYFSYDVKMKEKGDIPEGYSVSREKKERFSLILESASTNQTSMYLCASSSVGQQNHYQPQHFGDGTRLSIL.

On this clone: Distinct nucleotide sequences in the sample also encode this CDR3. The rearrangement joins TRBV18 to TRBJ2-5; D is undetermined. Trimming pared 6 bases from V and 1 base from J, leaving 9 bases between. This CDR3 has 13 residues. Germline loops: CDR1 KGHSH, CDR2 LQKENI. The CDR3 bases are TGTGCCAGCTCCCCGGCTGGCCAAGAGACCCAGTACTTC. This codes for CASSPAGQETQYF.

Details on this clone: Other DNA sequences of this sample code for an identical CDR3. This chain connects TRBV30 to TRBJ1-1; perhaps TRBD1 as D (5 bases). Germline lookup yields CDR1 GTSNPN and CDR2 SVGIG (reference sequence). V was trimmed by 0 bases and J by 10 bases, leaving 9 bases between them. This CDR3 is 11 amino acids long. The CDR3 sequence: CAWSVGGVAFF. DNA of the CDR3: TGTGCCTGGAGTGTGGGGGGAGTAGCTTTCTTT.

This chain connects TRBV29-1 to TRBJ2-6; D is undetermined. CDR1 is SQVTM and CDR2 is ANQGSEA in the germline V gene. This CDR3 has 14 amino acids. With 2 bases removed from V and 3 bases from J, the gap between germline ends came to 8 bases. CDR3 nucleotides: TGCAGCGTTGAATTGGTAAATGGGGCCAACGTCCTGACTTTC. Protein: CSVELVNGANVLTF.

This chain connects TRBV4-1 to TRBJ1-5; D possibly corresponds to TRBD1 (5 bases). The CDR3 has 15 amino acids. Germline loops: CDR1 MGHRA, CDR2 YSYEKL. V lost 0 bases to trimming and J lost 9 bases, with 15 bases between them. CDR3: CASSQDVTGPRPQHF. The CDR3 bases are TGCGCCAGCAGCCAAGACGTCACGGGACCTAGGCCCCAGCATTTT.

This chain links TRBV30 with TRBJ1-5; 7 positions agree with TRBD1. J gave up 3 bases and V 1 base, and 3 bases lay outside the gene matches. CDR3 length: 14 amino acids. Germline CDR1 GTSNPN, CDR2 SVGIG (reference sequence). CDR3 in DNA: TGTGCCTGGAGTGCAGGGGGTCACAATCAGCCCCAGCATTTT. As protein: CAWSAGGHNQPQHF.

The chain has TRBV27 and TRBJ2-2, with D uncertain. Looked up from germline, CDR1 is MNHEY and CDR2 is SMNVEV (reference sequence). The CDR3 totals 13 residues. Trimming shortened V by 3 bases and J by 6 bases, and 8 bases separated the two germline ends. The CDR3 loop is CASSFSGSGELFF. CDR3 sequence (DNA): TGTGCCAGCAGTTTCTCGGGCTCCGGGGAGCTGTTTTTT.

The chain carries TRBV19 and TRBJ2-7, with 9 nucleotides matching TRBD2. Trimming at V came to 8 bases and at J to 1 base, leaving 12 bases not matched to a gene. The CDR3 has 16 residues. The V gene's germline CDR1 is LNHDA and CDR2 SQIVND (reference sequence). This chain's CDR3 is CASVLPGLASSYEQYF. DNA for the CDR3: TGTGCCAGTGTCCTCCCGGGACTAGCCTCTTCCTACGAGCAGTACTTC. Together with reference TRBV19 and TRBJ2-7, the CDR3 gives the full variable domain: DGGITQSPKYLFRKEGQNVTLSCEQNLNHDAMYWYRQDPGQGLRLIYYSQIVNDFQKGDIAEGYSVSREKKESFPLTVTSAQKNPTAFYLCASVLPGLASSYEQYFGPGTRLTVT.

The chain has TRBV7-2 and TRBJ2-1; 11 bases fit TRBD2. The CDR3 has 16 amino acids. Germline lookup yields CDR1 SGHTA and CDR2 FQGNSA. The junction had 8 bases not matched to a gene; V was cut back by 3 bases and J by 7 bases. CDR3 in DNA: TGTGCCAGCAGCTTCGGACTAGCGGGCCAACAGAATGAGCAGTTCTTC. Amino acids: CASSFGLAGQQNEQFF.

Worth noting for this clone: At the DNA level, this CDR3 is encoded by other sequences in the same sample as well. The chain links TRBV5-1 to TRBJ2-1; D uncertain. Germline V CDR1 and CDR2: SGHRS, YFSETQ. Trimming took 4 bases from V and 7 from J, leaving 6 bases between them. The CDR3 length is 11 residues. CDR3: CASSLSNEQFF. The CDR3 bases are TGCGCCAGCAGCCTCTCAAATGAGCAGTTCTTC.

This clone appeared once. This sample also contains other DNA sequences that code for the same CDR3. This rearrangement joins TRBV10-3 to TRBJ2-7; a possible D gene is TRBD2 (5 bases). Germline V gives CDR1 ENHRY, CDR2 SYGVKD. The CDR3 extends over 12 amino acids. Trimming pared 4 bases from V and 4 bases from J, leaving 8 bases between. The CDR3 loop reads CAISGTPYEQYF. For the CDR3, the DNA is TGTGCCATCAGTGGGACTCCTTACGAGCAGTACTTC.

J is TRBJ2-1 and V is TRBV9; D not resolved. With 4 bases removed from V and 2 bases from J, the gap between germline ends came to 10 bases. The CDR3 has 14 residues. CDR1 is SGDLS and CDR2 is YYNGEE in the germline V gene. CDR3 protein: CASSTETPYNEQFF. As DNA, the CDR3 is TGTGCCAGCAGCACCGAGACCCCCTACAATGAGCAGTTCTTC.

CDR3 residues: CSASQVETQYF. The CDR3 nucleotides are TGCAGTGCTAGTCAGGTAGAGACGCAGTATTTT. The chain recombines TRBV20-1 with TRBJ2-3, with no clear D. Looked up from germline, CDR1 is DFQATT and CDR2 is SNEGSKA (reference sequence). Trimming took off 3 bases at V and 9 bases at J, with 10 bases between the two ends. The CDR3 sequence is 11 residues long.

The chain recombines TRBV14 with TRBJ2-1; tentatively, D is TRBD2 (5 bases). CDR1 and CDR2 (germline): SGHDN, FVKESK. The CDR3 is 13 amino acids. Trimming removed 2 bases from V and 7 bases from J, with 9 bases in between. CDR3 DNA sequence: TGTGCCAGCAGCCAACGGGGATGGAATGAGCAGTTCTTC. Translation gives CASSQRGWNEQFF.

The chain combines TRBV19 with TRBJ1-4, with D uncertain. The length of the CDR3 is 15 residues. Germline assignment: CDR1 LNHDA and CDR2 SQIVND (reference sequence). V lost 7 bases and J lost 8, with 20 bases in between. In nucleotides, the CDR3 is TGTGCCAGTAAACGTACCGCCTCCTACCAGGAAAAACTGTTTTTT. Its translation is CASKRTASYQEKLFF.

The chain has TRBV10-3 and TRBJ2-5; 9 nucleotides line up with TRBD1. The germline CDR1 and CDR2 sequences are ENHRY and SYGVKD. J lost 4 bases, V lost 6 bases, and 6 bases had no gene match. The CDR3 loop spans 14 amino acids. The CDR3 reads CAIRGQGTGETQYF. The DNA of the CDR3 is TGTGCCATCAGAGGACAGGGGACGGGAGAGACCCAGTACTTC.

The chain employs TRBV27 and TRBJ1-2; TRBD1 might be the D (5 bases). Trimming cost V 1 base and J 8 bases, with 14 bases left between them. The CDR3 loop spans 14 amino acids. CDR1 and CDR2 from the germline V gene are MNHEY and SMNVEV (reference sequence). The CDR3 coding sequence is TGTGCCAGCAGTTTATTCCCAGGGTTGGGGGGCTACACCTTC. It encodes CASSLFPGLGGYTF.

This sequence joins TRBV18 and TRBJ1-3, with D possibly TRBD1 on 5 matching bases. The CDR3 consists of 15 residues. Trimming shortened V by 6 bases and J by 6 bases, and 18 bases separated the two germline ends. Per germline, CDR1 KGHSH and CDR2 LQKENI. The chain's CDR3 is CASSLQGDSSNTIYF. The CDR3 DNA is TGTGCCAGCTCGCTGCAAGGGGATTCTTCAAACACCATATATTTT.

The chain employs TRBV10-2 and TRBJ1-4; 10 bases agree with TRBD1. The CDR3 has 15 residues. The V gene's germline CDR1 is WSHSY and CDR2 SAAADI. The junction had 4 bases not matched to a gene; V was cut back by 1 base and J by 8 bases. The CDR3 nucleotides read TGCGCCAGCAGTGAGTTCGGGACAGGGGCGGAAAAACTGTTTTTT. Amino acid sequence: CASSEFGTGAEKLFF.

V gene TRBV6-1 combines with J gene TRBJ1-2, with unresolved D. This CDR3 has 15 amino acids. Germline V gene sequence: CDR1 MNHNS, CDR2 SASEGT. Between the trimmed V and J ends, which lost 6 bases and 7 bases, there was a span of 21 bases. The CDR3 bases are TGTGCCAGCAGGATGGGAATCGGTGGGATCGTTGGCTACACCTTC. This codes for CASRMGIGGIVGYTF.

The chain is built from TRBV7-2 and TRBJ1-2, with 8 bases lining up with TRBD1. CDR1 and CDR2 from the germline V gene are SGHTA and FQGNSA. This CDR3 has 18 amino acids. V shed 4 bases and J 0 bases; nucleotides not matched to a gene: 13. CDR3 coding DNA: TGTGCCAGCAGCTCCAGCCGGGACAGGACTATAACTAACTATGGCTACACCTTC. The encoded protein is CASSSSRDRTITNYGYTF.

This clone was detected many times. The chain joins TRBV12-5 to TRBJ1-5; 7 bases agree with TRBD1. Germline values: CDR1 LGHNT, CDR2 FRNRAP. CDR3 length: 15 amino acids. With 1 base clipped from V and 2 bases from J, the junction kept 2 bases outside the gene matches. The CDR3 coding sequence is TGTGCTAGTGGTTTGGGCACAGGGGGCAATCAGCCCCAGCATTTT. This gives the protein CASGLGTGGNQPQHF.

For this clone: Sequence at one end of the junction differs from germline and may be a read error. This rearrangement joins TRBV7-7 to TRBJ2-7, with a tentative D call TRBD2 (7 bases). Germline V CDR1 and CDR2: SSHAT, FNYEAQ (reference sequence). The CDR3 covers 13 residues. Here the CDR3 DNA reads TGTGCTAGCAGCTTGGGGGGGCCCTACGAGCAGTACTTC. Amino acids: CASSLGGPYEQYF.